These 29 T cell receptor beta chains came from one sample sequenced in a study of control samples from healthy donors and cancer patients. Measured with immunoSEQ multiplex PCR; TCRdb has only the in-frame clones, and not every one. The sample yields some 140,000 clones, approximately 86% seen once. Input material: blood. These receptors all stem from a woman aged 25 to 39 in good health.

The gene calls are TRBV28 and TRBJ2-7; maybe TRBD2 (6 bases). Germline V gene lookup returns CDR1 MDHEN and CDR2 SYDVKM. V lost 6 bases and J 3 bases, leaving 15 bases between the germline ends. The CDR3 covers 14 residues. CDR3 amino acids: CASRVGGEHYEQYF. CDR3 nucleotides: TGTGCCAGCAGAGTAGGCGGGGAACACTACGAGCAGTACTTC.

The chain recombines TRBV5-1 with TRBJ2-7; 7 bases line up with TRBD1. Per germline, CDR1 SGHRS and CDR2 YFSETQ. Trimming removed 2 bases from V and 3 bases from J; junction bases left unmatched: 5. CDR3 length equals 14 residues. This CDR3 reads CASSLYGDSYEQYF. CDR3 DNA: TGCGCCAGCAGCTTATATGGGGACAGCTACGAGCAGTACTTC.

This clone has a handful of counts. V and J are TRBV3-1 (or the pseudogene TRBV3-2) and TRBJ2-1, with no clear D. This CDR3 is built from 11 residues. The V gene's germline CDR1 is LGHDT and CDR2 YNNKEL (reference sequence). Trimming cost V 3 bases and J 3 bases, with 0 bases left between them. The DNA of the CDR3 is TGTGCCAGCAGCCACTACAATGAGCAGTTCTTC. Residues: CASSHYNEQFF.

This clone turned up a few times. V is TRBV2 and J is TRBJ2-1; D might be TRBD1 (5 bases). The CDR3 consists of 12 residues. Germline V CDR1 and CDR2: SNHLY, FYNNEI. The V gene lost 6 bases and the J gene lost 3 bases, with 6 bases spanning the gap. CDR3 amino acids: CASSDSYNEQFF. The CDR3 region has the DNA TGTGCCAGCAGCGACAGCTACAATGAGCAGTTCTTC.

The chain uses TRBV14 and TRBJ1-4; the D is unclear. Germline V gene lookup returns CDR1 SGHDN and CDR2 FVKESK. V shed 0 bases and J shed 8 bases, with 10 bases lying between them. This CDR3 spans 14 amino acids. CDR3 bases: TGTGCCAGCAGCCAAGATATTATGATGGAAAAACTGTTTTTT. The encoded protein is CASSQDIMMEKLFF.

The rearrangement uses TRBV12-3 or TRBV12-4 and TRBJ2-6, with D uncertain. This CDR3 is built from 13 residues. Trimming cost V 3 bases and J 2 bases, with 2 bases left between them. CDR3: CASSLAGANVLTF. The CDR3 nucleotides read TGTGCCAGCAGTTTGGCTGGGGCCAACGTCCTGACTTTC.

V and J are TRBV5-1 and TRBJ2-7, with TRBD1 identical over 8 bases. The J segment lost 6 bases and the V segment lost 3 bases, leaving 8 bases of the junction unmatched. The CDR3 runs to 14 residues. Germline V lookup: CDR1 SGHRS, CDR2 YFSETQ. CDR3 DNA sequence: TGCGCCAGCAGCTGGGCAGGGGGCGAAGGCGAGCAGTACTTC. Translated: CASSWAGGEGEQYF.

The chain has TRBV7-9 and TRBJ2-7, with TRBD1 matching over 10 bases. The CDR3 extends over 17 amino acids. V was pared by 5 bases and J by 5 bases, with 15 bases of the junction left unmatched. Germline V gene data show CDR1 as SEHNR and CDR2 as FQNEAQ (reference sequence). The CDR3 loop reads CASSPDPPGQGSHEQYF. CDR3 sequence (DNA): TGTGCCAGCAGCCCGGACCCTCCGGGACAGGGGTCACACGAGCAGTACTTC.

A note on this clone: The sample carries other DNA sequences with the same CDR3. The chain couples TRBV5-6 to TRBJ1-5; 9 bases line up with TRBD1. The CDR3 is 14 amino acids. V lost 3 bases, J lost 4 bases, and 2 bases stayed unmatched. Germline V gene data show CDR1 as SGHDT and CDR2 as YYEEEE. The CDR3 is CASSYGTGNQPQHF. The CDR3 DNA is TGTGCCAGCAGCTACGGGACAGGGAATCAGCCCCAGCATTTT.

This chain connects TRBV28 to TRBJ1-5; D call uncertain. Germline V lookup: CDR1 MDHEN, CDR2 SYDVKM. The CDR3 totals 15 residues. V shed 2 bases and J shed 0 bases, with 8 bases lying between them. CDR3 coding DNA: TGTGCCAGCAGTTTACAGATTTATAGCAATCAGCCCCAGCATTTT. It specifies CASSLQIYSNQPQHF.

With respect to this clone: One junction end disagrees with the germline gene, perhaps due to a read error. The chain links TRBV2 to TRBJ2-7; D remains ambiguous. CDR1 is SNHLY and CDR2 is FYNNEI in the germline V gene. This CDR3 spans 8 amino acids. The CDR3 sequence: CASSEHDF. The CDR3 nucleotides read TGTGCCAGCAGTGAGCATGACTTC. Looking up the rest from reference TRBV2 and TRBJ2-7 gives the full variable domain: EPEVTQTPSHQVTQMGQEVILRCVPISNHLYFYWYRQILGQKVEFLVSFYNNEISEKSEIFDDQFSVERPDGSNFTLKIRSTKLEDSAMYFCASSEHDFGPGTRLTVT.

V usage is TRBV5-1 and J usage is TRBJ1-1, with D possibly being TRBD1 (6 bases). This CDR3 is 14 amino acids long. Germline-derived CDR1 and CDR2 are SGHRS and YFSETQ. V shed 3 bases and J shed 5 bases, with 14 bases lying between them. CDR3 loop: CASSSQGPGTEAFF. CDR3 bases: TGCGCCAGCAGCTCTCAGGGGCCGGGAACTGAAGCTTTCTTT. The full variable domain, rest sourced from reference TRBV5-1 and TRBJ1-1, is KAGVTQTPRYLIKTRGQQVTLSCSPISGHRSVSWYQQTPGQGLQFLFEYFSETQRNKGNFPGRFSGRQFSNSRSEMNVSTLELGDSALYLCASSSQGPGTEAFFGQGTRLTVV.

The DNA of the CDR3 is TGTGCCAGCTTGTGGACAGTGAACACTGAAGCTTTCTTT. Translation gives CASLWTVNTEAFF. This rearrangement joins TRBV11-2 to TRBJ1-1; D is perhaps TRBD1 (6 bases). Trimming stripped 8 bases from V and 0 bases from J, with 10 bases between. CDR3 length equals 13 residues. Per germline, CDR1 SGHAT and CDR2 FQNNGV.

V is TRBV19 and J is TRBJ2-5; a weak D match, TRBD2 (5 bases). Trimming removed 3 bases from V and 0 bases from J, with 23 bases in between. The CDR3 extends over 19 amino acids. Germline V lookup: CDR1 LNHDA, CDR2 SQIVND (reference sequence). The CDR3 DNA reads as TGTGCCAGTAGTATTTTATTCTCACGTTCGGCGGAGGACCAAGAGACCCAGTACTTC. This translates into CASSILFSRSAEDQETQYF.

The V gene is TRBV6-2 or TRBV6-3, the J gene TRBJ1-5; 11 bases are shared with TRBD1. The CDR3 totals 17 residues. CDR1 MNHEY and CDR2 SVGEGT come from the germline V gene. The ends lost 2 bases at V and 4 bases at J; junction bases unmatched: 7. CDR3 nucleotides: TGTGCCAGCAGTTACGACCGGGACAGGGGGTGGAATCAGCCCCAGCATTTT. Protein product: CASSYDRDRGWNQPQHF.

The V call is TRBV7-2, the J call TRBJ2-5, with 14 bases fitting TRBD2. V trimming: 5 bases; J trimming: 9 bases; junction bases outside the gene matches: 11. This CDR3 spans 16 amino acids. Germline CDR1 is SGHTA and CDR2 is FQGNSA. The CDR3 here is CASSETSGRAREAQYF. Written as DNA, the CDR3 is TGTGCCAGCAGCGAGACTAGCGGGAGGGCCCGTGAGGCCCAGTACTTC.

The chain combines TRBV7-9 with TRBJ2-3; the D gene is possibly TRBD1 (5 bases). The V end lost 6 bases, the J end lost 0 bases, and 13 bases lay between the germline ends. Per germline, CDR1 SEHNR and CDR2 FQNEAQ (reference sequence). The CDR3 contains 15 residues. CDR3 protein: CASSSDGQSTDTQYF. The CDR3 DNA sequence: TGTGCCAGCAGTTCCGACGGACAAAGCACAGATACGCAGTATTTT.

This clone was counted once. The gene calls are TRBV10-3 and TRBJ1-1; D unresolved. V gave up 9 bases and J gave up 1 base, with 21 bases separating them. CDR1 and CDR2 from the germline V gene are ENHRY and SYGVKD. This CDR3 region has 16 residues. CDR3 in DNA: TGTGCCATACGAGCCGCGGACCGGACCCAGAACACTGAAGCTTTCTTT. The encoded protein is CAIRAADRTQNTEAFF.

This clone occurred a few times. The chain recombines TRBV6-5 with TRBJ2-7; the match to TRBD2 covers 7 bases. CDR1 is MNHEY, CDR2 SVGAGI, per germline. This CDR3 comprises 15 residues. V lost 4 bases, J lost 9 bases, and 15 bases stayed unmatched. The CDR3: CASSWDQGELAAQYF. CDR3 sequence (DNA): TGTGCCAGCAGTTGGGACCAGGGAGAGCTAGCGGCGCAGTACTTC.

This clone was observed once. The rearrangement links TRBV19 to TRBJ1-4; D remains unclear. CDR1 and CDR2 from the germline V gene are LNHDA and SQIVND (reference sequence). Trimming removed 3 bases at V and 4 bases at J, with 18 bases between. The CDR3 contains 17 residues. The CDR3 loop reads CASSIPGDGSHNEKLFF. CDR3 nucleotides: TGTGCCAGTAGTATCCCCGGCGACGGGAGCCATAATGAAAAACTGTTTTTT. The full variable domain, its missing parts supplied by reference TRBV19 and TRBJ1-4, is DGGITQSPKYLFRKEGQNVTLSCEQNLNHDAMYWYRQDPGQGLRLIYYSQIVNDFQKGDIAEGYSVSREKKESFPLTVTSAQKNPTAFYLCASSIPGDGSHNEKLFFGSGTQLSVL.

The gene calls are TRBV29-1 and TRBJ1-2; TRBD1 agrees at 10 bases. V lost 3 bases, J lost 4 bases, and 5 bases stayed unmatched. The germline V gene has CDR1 SQVTM and CDR2 ANQGSEA. The CDR3 covers 14 residues. The CDR3 loop reads CSVEGTGDTYGYTF. Here the CDR3 DNA reads TGCAGCGTTGAGGGGACAGGGGATACCTATGGCTACACCTTC. Variable domain in full (rest from reference TRBV29-1 and TRBJ1-2): SAVISQKPSRDICQRGTSLTIQCQVDSQVTMMFWYRQQPGQSLTLIATANQGSEATYESGFVIDKFPISRPNLTFSTLTVSNMSPEDSSIYLCSVEGTGDTYGYTFGSGTRLTVV.

The chain uses TRBV11-2 and TRBJ2-6; D not resolved. Trimming pared 5 bases from V and 0 bases from J, leaving 11 bases between. Germline V gene lookup returns CDR1 SGHAT and CDR2 FQNNGV. The CDR3 contains 16 residues. CDR3 in DNA: TGTGCCAGCAGCCCGCAACTGGGCTCTGGGGCCAACGTCCTGACTTTC. The encoded protein is CASSPQLGSGANVLTF. The full variable domain, with the rest looked up from reference TRBV11-2 and TRBJ2-6, is EAGVAQSPRYKIIEKRQSVAFWCNPISGHATLYWYQQILGQGPKLLIQFQNNGVVDDSQLPKDRFSAERLKGVDSTLKIQPAKLEDSAVYLCASSPQLGSGANVLTFGAGSRLTVL.

This rearrangement joins TRBV10-1 to TRBJ2-1; D uncertain. Trimming cost V 7 bases and J 0 bases, with 16 bases left between them. The germline gives CDR1 WNHNN, CDR2 SYGVQD (reference sequence). This CDR3 has 16 residues. This chain's CDR3 is CASNPRLGGSYNEQFF. In nucleotides, the CDR3 is TGCGCCAGCAACCCGAGGCTGGGCGGCTCCTACAATGAGCAGTTCTTC.

The chain recombines TRBV29-1 with TRBJ1-2; the D gene is possibly TRBD1 (5 bases). Germline CDR1 SQVTM, CDR2 ANQGSEA. Trimming stripped 0 bases from V and 4 bases from J, with 12 bases between. This CDR3 comprises 14 residues. CDR3 residues: CSVEEPGRVYGYTF. The CDR3 nucleotides read TGCAGCGTTGAAGAGCCAGGGCGTGTCTATGGCTACACCTTC.

The V and J genes are TRBV19 and TRBJ2-7; 8 bases line up with TRBD1. The CDR3 runs 14 residues. Germline V gene data show CDR1 as LNHDA and CDR2 as SQIVND (reference sequence). J was trimmed by 2 bases and V by 4 bases; bases with no gene match: 4. CDR3 sequence reads: CASSRDRTAYEQYF. Written as DNA, the CDR3 is TGTGCCAGTAGTAGGGACAGGACGGCCTACGAGCAGTACTTC.

V gene TRBV19 combines with J gene TRBJ1-1; D is perhaps TRBD1 (5 bases). Trimming took 1 base from V and 5 from J, leaving 11 bases between them. Germline V lookup: CDR1 LNHDA, CDR2 SQIVND (reference sequence). The CDR3 extends over 14 amino acids. The CDR3 sequence is CASSIVGGRTEAFF. In nucleotides, the CDR3 is TGTGCCAGTAGTATAGTGGGGGGTCGGACTGAAGCTTTCTTT.

This chain uses TRBV7-2 with TRBJ2-3; D remains unclear. The germline gives CDR1 SGHTA, CDR2 FQGNSA. This CDR3 has 15 amino acids. Trimming pared 5 bases from V and 4 bases from J, leaving 16 bases between. This chain's CDR3 is CASSRDFSGADTQYF. In nucleotides, the CDR3 is TGTGCCAGCAGCCGCGACTTCTCGGGTGCAGATACGCAGTATTTT. The variable domain in full, completed from reference TRBV7-2 and TRBJ2-3, reads GAGVSQSPSNKVTEKGKDVELRCDPISGHTALYWYRQSLGQGLEFLIYFQGNSAPDKSGLPSDRFSAERTGGSVSTLTIQRTQQEDSAVYLCASSRDFSGADTQYFGPGTRLTVL.

The CDR3 nucleotides are TGTGCCATCAGCACAGGGGCCGGGGGTGAAAAACTGTTTTTT. As protein: CAISTGAGGEKLFF. V is TRBV10-3 and J is TRBJ1-4; 7 bases agree with TRBD1. Germline loops: CDR1 ENHRY, CDR2 SYGVKD. The length of the CDR3 is 14 residues. After removal of 6 bases from V and 7 bases from J, the junction contained 8 bases not matched to a gene.

The chain combines TRBV30 with TRBJ2-1, with 7 bases fitting TRBD2. Unmatched junction bases numbered 2, after V lost 3 bases and J lost 6 bases. CDR3 size: 12 residues. Per germline, CDR1 GTSNPN and CDR2 SVGIG (reference sequence). The CDR3 region has the DNA TGTGCCTGGAGCCGGACTAGCAATGAGCAGTTCTTC. Translation gives CAWSRTSNEQFF.